This T cell receptor (beta chain) was profiled in a study of T cell repertoires in cytomegalovirus infection. Study details: CMV epitopes in the study were HLA-C-restricted (recently identified) and HLA-B-restricted (well studied). CMV infection plus the matching HLA type was flagged by public TCR beta signatures. Study-level points and caveats: People with CMV and the relevant HLA were identified by cumulative public TCR beta family frequency. Dominating the ex vivo response were HLA-C-restricted CMV-specific TCR beta clonotypes.

CDR1 is MNHEY and CDR2 is SVGAGI in the germline V gene. Trimming pared 0 bases from V and 2 bases from J, leaving 22 bases between. This CDR3 has 19 residues. From the reads, TCRdb called clonotypes with MiXCR, one entry per CDR3 protein. The sample has approximately 990,000 distinct CDR3 sequences; roughly 30% are singletons. This clonotype has a handful of counts. Antigen: not known. The sequencing used cultured CD8+ T cells from PBMCs, collected from culture after CMV antigen stimulation. This clonotype was obtained from a human donor in good health (CMV status not recorded). Some clones in this sample may be carry-over from other donors' samples. This sequence joins TRBV6-5 and TRBJ2-5; D may be TRBD1 or TRBD2 (6 bases each). CDR3 amino acids: CASSYSRGAYRGKQETQYF. Written as DNA, the CDR3 is TGTGCCAGCAGTTACTCGAGGGGGGCATATAGGGGCAAACAAGAGACCCAGTACTTC.